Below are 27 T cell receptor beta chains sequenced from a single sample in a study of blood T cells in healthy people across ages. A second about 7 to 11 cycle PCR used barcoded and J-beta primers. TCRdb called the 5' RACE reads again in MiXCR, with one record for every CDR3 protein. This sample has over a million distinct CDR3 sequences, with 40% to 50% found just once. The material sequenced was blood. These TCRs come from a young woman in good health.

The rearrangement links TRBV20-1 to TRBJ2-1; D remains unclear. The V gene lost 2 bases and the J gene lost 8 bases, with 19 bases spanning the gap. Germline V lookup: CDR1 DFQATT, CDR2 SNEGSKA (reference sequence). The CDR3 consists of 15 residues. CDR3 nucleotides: TGCAGTGCTAGATTACCGGGTTCCCTGTCGCATGAGCAGTTCTTC. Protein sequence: CSARLPGSLSHEQFF.

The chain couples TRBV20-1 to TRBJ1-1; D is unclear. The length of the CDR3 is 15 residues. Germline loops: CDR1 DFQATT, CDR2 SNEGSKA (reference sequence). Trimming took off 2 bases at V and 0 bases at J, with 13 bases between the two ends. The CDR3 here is CSARRQPRVNTEAFF. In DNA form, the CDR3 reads TGCAGTGCTAGAAGGCAGCCTAGGGTGAACACTGAAGCTTTCTTT.

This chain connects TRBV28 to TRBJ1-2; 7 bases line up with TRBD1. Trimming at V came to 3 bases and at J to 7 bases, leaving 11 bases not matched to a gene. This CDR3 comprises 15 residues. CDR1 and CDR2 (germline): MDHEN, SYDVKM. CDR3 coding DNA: TGTGCCAGCAGTTTGCGACAGGGAGGAAATATTGGCTACACCTTC. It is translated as CASSLRQGGNIGYTF.

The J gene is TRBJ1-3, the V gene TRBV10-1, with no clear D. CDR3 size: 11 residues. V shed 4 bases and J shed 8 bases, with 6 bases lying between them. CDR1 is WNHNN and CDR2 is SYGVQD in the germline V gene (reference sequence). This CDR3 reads CASSASDTIYF. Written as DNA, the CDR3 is TGCGCCAGCAGTGCCTCGGACACCATATATTTT.

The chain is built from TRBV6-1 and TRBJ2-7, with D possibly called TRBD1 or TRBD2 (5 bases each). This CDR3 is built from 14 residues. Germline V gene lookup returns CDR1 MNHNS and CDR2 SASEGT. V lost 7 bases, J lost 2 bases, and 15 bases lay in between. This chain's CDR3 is CASTHRDGAYEQYF. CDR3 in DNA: TGTGCCAGCACCCACCGGGACGGAGCCTACGAGCAGTACTTC.

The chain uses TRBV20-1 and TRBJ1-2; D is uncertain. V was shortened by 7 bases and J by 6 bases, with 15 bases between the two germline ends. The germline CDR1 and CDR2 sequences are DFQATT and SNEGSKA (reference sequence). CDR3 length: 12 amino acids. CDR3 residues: CSDASPDHGYTF. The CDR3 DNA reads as TGCAGTGACGCTTCACCCGACCATGGCTACACCTTC.

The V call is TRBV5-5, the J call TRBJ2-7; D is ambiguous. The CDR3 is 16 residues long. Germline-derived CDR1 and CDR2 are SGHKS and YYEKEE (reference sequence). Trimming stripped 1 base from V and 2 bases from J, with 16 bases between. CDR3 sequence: CASSLWGSGSAYEQYF. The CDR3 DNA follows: TGTGCCAGCAGCTTGTGGGGATCCGGCAGTGCCTACGAGCAGTACTTC. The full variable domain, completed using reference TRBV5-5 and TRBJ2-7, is DAGVTQSPTHLIKTRGQQVTLRCSPISGHKSVSWYQQVLGQGPQFIFQYYEKEERGRGNFPDRFSARQFPNYSSELNVNALLLGDSALYLCASSLWGSGSAYEQYFGPGTRLTVT.

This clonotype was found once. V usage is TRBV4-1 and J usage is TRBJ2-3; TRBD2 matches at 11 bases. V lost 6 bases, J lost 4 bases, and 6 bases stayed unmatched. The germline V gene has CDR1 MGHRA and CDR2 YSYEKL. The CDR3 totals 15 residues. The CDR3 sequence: CASRLAGVYADTQYF. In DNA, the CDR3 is TGCGCCAGCAGACTAGCGGGAGTTTATGCAGATACGCAGTATTTT.

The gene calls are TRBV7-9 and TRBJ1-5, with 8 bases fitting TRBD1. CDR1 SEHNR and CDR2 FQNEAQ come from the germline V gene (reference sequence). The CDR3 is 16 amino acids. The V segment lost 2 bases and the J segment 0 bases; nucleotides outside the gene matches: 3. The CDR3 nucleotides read TGTGCCAGCAGCTTAACGACAGGGGTTAGCAATCAGCCCCAGCATTTT. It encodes CASSLTTGVSNQPQHF.

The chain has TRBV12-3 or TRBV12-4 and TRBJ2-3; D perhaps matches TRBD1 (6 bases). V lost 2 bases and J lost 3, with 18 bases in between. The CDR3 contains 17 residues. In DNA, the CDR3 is TGTGCCAGCAGTTTAATGGCACCACAGGGTATGACAGATACGCAGTATTTT. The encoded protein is CASSLMAPQGMTDTQYF.

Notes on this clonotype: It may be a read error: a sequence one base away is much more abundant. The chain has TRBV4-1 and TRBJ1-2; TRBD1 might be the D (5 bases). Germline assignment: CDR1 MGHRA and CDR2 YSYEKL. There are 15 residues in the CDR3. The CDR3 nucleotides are TGCGCCGGCAGCCAAGAAGTGACAGCGAACTATGGCTACACCTTC. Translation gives CAGSQEVTANYGYTF.

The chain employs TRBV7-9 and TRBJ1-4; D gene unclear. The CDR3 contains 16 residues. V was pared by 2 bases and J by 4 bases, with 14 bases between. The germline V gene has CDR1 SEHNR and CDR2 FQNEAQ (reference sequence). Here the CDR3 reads CASSLSSVRINEKLFF. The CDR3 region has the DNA TGTGCCAGCAGCTTAAGTTCGGTCCGAATTAATGAAAAACTGTTTTTT.

The CDR3 spells CAWGPDNLRTDTQYF. The CDR3 DNA reads as TGTGCCTGGGGTCCGGACAACCTGAGGACAGATACGCAGTATTTT. The chain combines TRBV30 with TRBJ2-3; weak D call: TRBD1 (5 bases). V lost 5 bases and J lost 3, with 18 bases in between. CDR1 is GTSNPN, CDR2 SVGIG, per germline (reference sequence). CDR3 length: 15 residues. Full variable domain (outside the CDR3, taken from reference TRBV30 and TRBJ2-3): SQTIHQWPATLVQPVGSPLSLECTVEGTSNPNLYWYRQAAGRGLQLLFYSVGIGQISSEVPQNLSASRPQDRQFILSSKKLLLSDSGFYLCAWGPDNLRTDTQYFGPGTRLTVL.

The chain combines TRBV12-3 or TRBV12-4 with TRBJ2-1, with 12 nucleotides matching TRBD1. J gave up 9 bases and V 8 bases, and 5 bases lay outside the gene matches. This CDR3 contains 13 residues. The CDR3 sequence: CASRDRGRSEQFF. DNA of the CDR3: TGTGCCAGCCGGGACAGGGGGCGAAGTGAGCAGTTCTTC.

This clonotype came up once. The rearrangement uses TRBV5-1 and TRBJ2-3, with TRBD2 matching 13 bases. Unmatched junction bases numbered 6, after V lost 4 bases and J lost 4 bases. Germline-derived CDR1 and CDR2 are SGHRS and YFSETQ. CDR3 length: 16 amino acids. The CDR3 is CASSPGTSGISDTQYF. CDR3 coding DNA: TGCGCCAGCAGCCCAGGGACTAGCGGGATTTCAGATACGCAGTATTTT.

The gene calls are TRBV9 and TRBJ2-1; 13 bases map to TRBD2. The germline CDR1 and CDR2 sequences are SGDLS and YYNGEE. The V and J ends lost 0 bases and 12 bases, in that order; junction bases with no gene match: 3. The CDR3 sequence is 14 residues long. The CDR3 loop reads CASSVEGLAGRQFF. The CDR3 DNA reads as TGTGCCAGCAGCGTAGAGGGACTAGCGGGACGGCAGTTCTTC.

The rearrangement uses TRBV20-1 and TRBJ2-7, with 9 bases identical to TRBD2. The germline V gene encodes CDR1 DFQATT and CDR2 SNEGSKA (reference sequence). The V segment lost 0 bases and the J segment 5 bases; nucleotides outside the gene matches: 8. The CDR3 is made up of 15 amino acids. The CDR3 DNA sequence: TGCAGTGCTAGAGAGCTGCAGCGGGAGGCTCACGAGCAGTACTTC. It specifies CSARELQREAHEQYF.

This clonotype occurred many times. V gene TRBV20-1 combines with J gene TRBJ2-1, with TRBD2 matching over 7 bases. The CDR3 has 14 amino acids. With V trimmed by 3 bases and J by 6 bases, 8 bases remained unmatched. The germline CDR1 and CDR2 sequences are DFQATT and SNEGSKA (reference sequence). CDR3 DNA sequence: TGCAGTGCTAGCGGGGGTCCTAGCGGCAATGAGCAGTTCTTC. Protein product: CSASGGPSGNEQFF.

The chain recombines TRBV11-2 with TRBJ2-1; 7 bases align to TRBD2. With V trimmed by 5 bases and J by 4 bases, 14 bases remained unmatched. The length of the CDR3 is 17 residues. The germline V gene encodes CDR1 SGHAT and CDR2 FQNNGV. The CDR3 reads CASSRGAGTTTYNEQFF. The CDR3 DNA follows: TGTGCCAGCAGCCGAGGCGCCGGGACTACCACATACAATGAGCAGTTCTTC.

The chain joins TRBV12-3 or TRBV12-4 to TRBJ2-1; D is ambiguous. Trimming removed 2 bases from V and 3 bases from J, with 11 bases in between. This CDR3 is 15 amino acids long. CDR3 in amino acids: CASSLLVSDYNEQFF. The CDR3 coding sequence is TGTGCCAGCAGTTTACTGGTGTCCGACTACAATGAGCAGTTCTTC.

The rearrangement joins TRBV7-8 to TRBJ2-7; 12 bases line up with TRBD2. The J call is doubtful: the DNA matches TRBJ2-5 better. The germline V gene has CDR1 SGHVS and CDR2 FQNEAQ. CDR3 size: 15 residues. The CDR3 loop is CASSVGASGGGTQYF. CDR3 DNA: TGTGCCAGCAGTGTCGGGGCTAGCGGGGGGGGGACCCAGTACTTC.

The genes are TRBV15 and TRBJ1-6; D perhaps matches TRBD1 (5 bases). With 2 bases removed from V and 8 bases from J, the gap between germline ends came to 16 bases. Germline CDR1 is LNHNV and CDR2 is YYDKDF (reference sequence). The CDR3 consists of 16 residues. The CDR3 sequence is CATSRFAGTYYSPLHF. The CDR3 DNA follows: TGTGCCACCAGCAGATTCGCCGGGACTTATTATTCACCCCTCCACTTT.

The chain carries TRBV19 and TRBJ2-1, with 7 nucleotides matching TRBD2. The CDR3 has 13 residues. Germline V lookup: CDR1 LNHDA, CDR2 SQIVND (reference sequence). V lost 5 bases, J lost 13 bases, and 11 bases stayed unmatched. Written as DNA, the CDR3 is TGTGCCAGTAGTCCAATGAAGCGGGACTCACAGTTCTTC. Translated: CASSPMKRDSQFF.

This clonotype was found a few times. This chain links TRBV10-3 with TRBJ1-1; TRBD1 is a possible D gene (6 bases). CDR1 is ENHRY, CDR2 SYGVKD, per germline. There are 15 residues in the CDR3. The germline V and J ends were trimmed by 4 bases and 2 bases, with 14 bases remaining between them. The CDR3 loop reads CAISGGAYGNTEAFF. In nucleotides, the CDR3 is TGTGCCATCAGTGGGGGGGCGTACGGAAACACTGAAGCTTTCTTT.

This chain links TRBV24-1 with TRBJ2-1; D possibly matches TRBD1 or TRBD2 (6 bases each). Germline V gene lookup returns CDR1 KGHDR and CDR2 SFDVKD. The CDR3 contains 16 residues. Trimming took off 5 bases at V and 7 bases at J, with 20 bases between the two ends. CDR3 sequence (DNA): TGTGCCACCAGTGCCCCCCCTGGGGAAGGGGGGAATGAGCAGTTCTTC. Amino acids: CATSAPPGEGGNEQFF.

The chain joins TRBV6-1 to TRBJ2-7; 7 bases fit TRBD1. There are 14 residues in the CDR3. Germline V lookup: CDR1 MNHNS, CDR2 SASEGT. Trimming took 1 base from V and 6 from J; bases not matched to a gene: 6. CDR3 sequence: CASSEGTGLGEQYF. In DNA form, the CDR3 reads TGTGCCAGCAGTGAAGGGACAGGATTGGGCGAGCAGTACTTC.

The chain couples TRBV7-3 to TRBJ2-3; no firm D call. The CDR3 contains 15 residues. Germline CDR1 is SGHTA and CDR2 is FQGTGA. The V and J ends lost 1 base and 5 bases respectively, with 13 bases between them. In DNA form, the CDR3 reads TGTGCCAGCAGCTTAAGCCAGCAGTATCAAGATACGCAGTATTTT. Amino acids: CASSLSQQYQDTQYF.